A single sample gave rise to the 27 T cell receptor beta chains below, sequenced in a study of T cell responses to AZD1222 COVID-19 vaccine. Sequencing used immunoSEQ multiplex PCR; TCRdb keeps in-frame clones, though not all of them. The data contain roughly 130,000 clones, roughly 92% of them seen just once; the ten biggest clones take up approximately 1.7%. The sequenced sample was peripheral blood, obtained on day 0 of AZD1222 vaccination. The receptors shown here come from an adult in good health.

The rearrangement joins TRBV7-2 to TRBJ1-1; TRBD1 is a possible D gene (6 bases). Trimming left V 4 bases short and J 11 bases short, with 17 bases between. The germline CDR1 and CDR2 sequences are SGHTA and FQGNSA. This CDR3 is 13 amino acids long. CDR3 nucleotide sequence: TGTGCCAGCAGCTCCATTACAGGGTCGGAGGCTTTCTTT. It encodes CASSSITGSEAFF.

This chain uses TRBV19 with TRBJ1-4; the D is unclear. Trimming left V 5 bases short and J 4 bases short, with 11 bases between. There are 14 residues in the CDR3. Germline CDR1 LNHDA, CDR2 SQIVND (reference sequence). This CDR3 is CASSWGIFNEKLFF. CDR3 DNA: TGTGCCAGTAGTTGGGGAATTTTTAATGAAAAACTGTTTTTT.

This CDR3 reads CASSGGYTF. The CDR3 bases are TGTGCCAGCTCCGGTGGCTACACCTTC. The chain links TRBV5-8 to TRBJ1-2; no clear D gene. From germline, CDR1 is SGHTS and CDR2 YDEGEE. Between the trimmed V and J ends, which lost 7 bases and 7 bases, there was a span of 5 bases. The CDR3 runs to 9 residues.

The J gene is TRBJ2-1, the V gene TRBV3-1 (or the pseudogene TRBV3-2); possible D gene TRBD2, 6 bases. Germline CDR1 reads LGHDT; CDR2 reads YNNKEL (reference sequence). CDR3 length equals 16 residues. Deletions cut 4 bases from V and 2 bases from J, with 15 bases between. The chain's CDR3 is CASSRHSCGTYNEQFF. In DNA form, the CDR3 reads TGTGCCAGCAGCCGTCATAGTTGCGGGACCTACAATGAGCAGTTCTTC.

CDR3 residues: CAWRGTGNNQPQHF. CDR3 bases: TGTGCCTGGAGGGGGACAGGGAACAATCAGCCCCAGCATTTT. This sequence joins TRBV30 and TRBJ1-5, with 9 bases aligning to TRBD1. Germline V lookup: CDR1 GTSNPN, CDR2 SVGIG (reference sequence). V gave up 3 bases and J gave up 3 bases; unmatched junction bases: 3. The CDR3 covers 14 residues.

V usage is TRBV30 and J usage is TRBJ1-1, with a tentative D call TRBD1 (5 bases). The germline V gene has CDR1 GTSNPN and CDR2 SVGIG (reference sequence). Deletions cut 0 bases from V and 5 bases from J, with 13 bases between. The CDR3 consists of 14 residues. The CDR3 is CAWSVFGAGTEAFF. The CDR3, as DNA: TGTGCCTGGAGTGTATTCGGGGCTGGGACTGAAGCTTTCTTT.

The chain couples TRBV15 to TRBJ2-2; D is unresolved. Trimming pared 0 bases from V and 8 bases from J, leaving 13 bases between. There are 15 residues in the CDR3. Germline loops: CDR1 LNHNV, CDR2 YYDKDF (reference sequence). CDR3 nucleotide sequence: TGTGCCACCAGCAGAGATTTGGGGTCCCGAGGGGAGCTGTTTTTT. Amino acid sequence: CATSRDLGSRGELFF.

Points on this clone: Relative to the germline gene, one junction end is altered; a read error may explain this. In DNA, the CDR3 is TGTGCCAGCAGCGAAGCGCTCGGGGTTAACTATGGCTACACCTTC. Protein product: CASSEALGVNYGYTF. The V call is TRBV6-1, the J call TRBJ1-2; no definite D call. The CDR3 covers 15 residues. Germline CDR1 is MNHNS and CDR2 is SASEGT.

CDR3 in amino acids: CASGLKGRGLRNTEAFF. The DNA for the CDR3 is TGTGCTAGTGGTTTGAAGGGCAGGGGGCTAAGGAACACTGAAGCTTTCTTT. This chain uses TRBV12-5 with TRBJ1-1; 8 bases match TRBD1. The CDR3 length is 17 residues. The trim removed 2 bases at V and 1 base at J, leaving 9 bases unmatched. CDR1 and CDR2 (germline): LGHNT, FRNRAP.

The rearrangement joins TRBV18 to TRBJ2-1; TRBD2 agrees at 7 bases. Germline lookup yields CDR1 KGHSH and CDR2 LQKENI. Trimming cost V 4 bases and J 6 bases; bases outside gene matches: 3. This CDR3 has 13 residues. The CDR3 here is CASSLASGNEQFF. As DNA, the CDR3 is TGTGCCAGCTCACTGGCTAGCGGCAATGAGCAGTTCTTC.

The chain combines TRBV9 with TRBJ1-3; D is ambiguous. This CDR3 has 16 amino acids. V lost 4 bases and J 0 bases, leaving 14 bases between the germline ends. Per the germline V gene, CDR1 is SGDLS and CDR2 is YYNGEE. Here the CDR3 DNA reads TGTGCCAGCAGCAGTACAGACGATGACTCTGGAAACACCATATATTTT. This gives the protein CASSSTDDDSGNTIYF.

CDR3 DNA: TGTGCCAGCCGTAAAGACCCGTCAGGGTATACGCAGTATTTT. Its translation is CASRKDPSGYTQYF. This chain links TRBV7-2 with TRBJ2-3; D perhaps matches TRBD1 (5 bases). Trimming removed 8 bases at V and 7 bases at J, with 19 bases between. Per the germline V gene, CDR1 is SGHTA and CDR2 is FQGNSA. The CDR3 has 14 residues.

This chain uses TRBV29-1 with TRBJ1-2, with D possibly TRBD1 on 5 matching bases. The germline V gene encodes CDR1 SQVTM and CDR2 ANQGSEA. The CDR3 runs 12 residues. V was cut by 3 bases and J by 4 bases, with 9 bases left in between. In DNA form, the CDR3 reads TGCAGCGTTGACAGGGTCCCCTATGGCTACACCTTC. The encoded protein is CSVDRVPYGYTF. The full variable domain, completed using reference TRBV29-1 and TRBJ1-2, is SAVISQKPSRDICQRGTSLTIQCQVDSQVTMMFWYRQQPGQSLTLIATANQGSEATYESGFVIDKFPISRPNLTFSTLTVSNMSPEDSSIYLCSVDRVPYGYTFGSGTRLTVV.

This chain joins TRBV6-5 and TRBJ2-5, with D possibly matching TRBD1 (5 bases). Germline assignment: CDR1 MNHEY and CDR2 SVGAGI. Trimming cost V 9 bases and J 0 bases, with 14 bases left between them. The CDR3 loop spans 14 amino acids. The CDR3 region is CASNSQGDQETQYF. The CDR3 region has the DNA TGTGCCAGTAACTCCCAGGGCGACCAAGAGACCCAGTACTTC.

This chain joins TRBV3-1 (or the pseudogene TRBV3-2) and TRBJ2-3; TRBD2 aligns across 9 bases. Per germline, CDR1 LGHDT and CDR2 YNNKEL (reference sequence). The CDR3 consists of 15 residues. V gave up 4 bases and J gave up 1 base; unmatched junction bases: 3. The CDR3 bases are TGTGCCAGCAGCCCCCGGACTAGCGGCACAGATACGCAGTATTTT. Residues: CASSPRTSGTDTQYF.

The count of this clone is one. Additional DNA sequences in this sample encode the identical CDR3. The chain couples TRBV9 to TRBJ1-1; 10 bases align to TRBD1. The CDR3 runs to 14 residues. Germline CDR1 SGDLS, CDR2 YYNGEE. The trim removed 5 bases at V and 2 bases at J, leaving 3 bases unmatched. CDR3 coding DNA: TGTGCCAGCAGTACGACAGGGGGCAACACTGAAGCTTTCTTT. It encodes CASSTTGGNTEAFF.

This clone was observed a single time. The rearrangement links TRBV5-1 to TRBJ2-2; D remains unclear. Trimming left V 0 bases short and J 4 bases short, with 10 bases between. This CDR3 has 15 residues. The germline CDR1 and CDR2 sequences are SGHRS and YFSETQ. The CDR3 DNA reads as TGCGCCAGCAGCTTGGCCGAGACCACCACCGGGGAGCTGTTTTTT. Encoded protein: CASSLAETTTGELFF.

CDR3 nucleotides: TGTGCCAGCACCATTGGAGGGCCCCCGAGGGGCGGCTACACCTTC. This codes for CASTIGGPPRGGYTF. This chain links TRBV6-5 with TRBJ1-2, with D perhaps TRBD1 (5 bases). The CDR3 is 15 residues long. The germline V gene has CDR1 MNHEY and CDR2 SVGAGI. Trimming shortened V by 7 bases and J by 8 bases, and 23 bases separated the two germline ends.

V gene TRBV7-8 combines with J gene TRBJ2-1, with D perhaps TRBD1 (6 bases). The germline gives CDR1 SGHVS, CDR2 FQNEAQ. The CDR3 length is 12 residues. Trimming stripped 5 bases from V and 6 bases from J, with 8 bases between. The CDR3 region is CASSTQGNEQFF. In DNA form, the CDR3 reads TGTGCCAGCAGCACACAGGGCAATGAGCAGTTCTTC.

The V gene is TRBV11-2, the J gene TRBJ2-1; 9 bases match TRBD2. CDR3 length: 16 residues. CDR1 SGHAT and CDR2 FQNNGV come from the germline V gene. V shed 0 bases, J shed 8 bases, and the junction held 8 bases outside the gene matches. The CDR3 DNA follows: TGTGCCAGCAGCTTAGATTCGAGCGGGAGGAAACATGAGCAGTTCTTC. Translation gives CASSLDSSGRKHEQFF.

The chain has TRBV7-6 and TRBJ1-4; TRBD1 agrees at 7 bases. Trimming removed 5 bases from V and 6 bases from J; junction bases left unmatched: 6. The CDR3 is 14 amino acids. Germline CDR1 SGHVS, CDR2 FNYEAQ. This CDR3 is CASSVGTAYEKLFF. The CDR3 DNA reads TGTGCCAGCAGCGTCGGGACAGCATATGAAAAACTGTTTTTT.

J is TRBJ1-6 and V is TRBV7-9; TRBD1 might be the D (6 bases). This CDR3 is 16 amino acids long. Trimming took off 6 bases at V and 5 bases at J, with 17 bases between the two ends. CDR1 is SEHNR and CDR2 is FQNEAQ in the germline V gene (reference sequence). CDR3 sequence: CASRPGGRGDNSPLHF. The CDR3 DNA reads as TGTGCCAGCAGGCCCGGGGGGCGCGGGGATAATTCACCCCTCCACTTT. Combining the CDR3 with reference TRBV7-9 and TRBJ1-6 gives the whole variable domain DTGVSQNPRHKITKRGQNVTFRCDPISEHNRLYWYRQTLGQGPEFLTYFQNEAQLEKSRLLSDRFSAERPKGSFSTLEIQRTEQGDSAMYLCASRPGGRGDNSPLHFGNGTRLTVT.

This sequence joins TRBV20-1 and TRBJ2-1; TRBD2 is a possible D gene (6 bases). Trimming took 0 bases from V and 12 from J, leaving 9 bases between them. Germline V lookup: CDR1 DFQATT, CDR2 SNEGSKA (reference sequence). The CDR3 is made up of 11 amino acids. DNA for the CDR3: TGCAGTGCTAGAGACCTGGGGGGGCAGTTCTTC. Amino acids: CSARDLGGQFF.

The rearrangement joins TRBV20-1 to TRBJ2-5, with TRBD2 matching over 7 bases. The junction had 14 bases not matched to a gene; V was cut back by 3 bases and J by 1 base. The CDR3 extends over 17 amino acids. In germline, CDR1 is DFQATT, CDR2 SNEGSKA (reference sequence). CDR3 loop: CSASNPWEGTRQETQYF. In nucleotides, the CDR3 is TGCAGTGCTAGTAACCCATGGGAGGGCACCCGCCAAGAGACCCAGTACTTC.

V and J are TRBV27 and TRBJ1-1; weak D call: TRBD1 (5 bases). The ends were cut back, 8 bases at V and 1 base at J, with 11 bases in the middle. The CDR3 is 13 amino acids. Germline V gene data show CDR1 as MNHEY and CDR2 as SMNVEV (reference sequence). This CDR3 reads CASATERNTEAFF. The CDR3, as DNA: TGTGCCAGCGCGACAGAAAGGAACACTGAAGCTTTCTTT.

There are a few counts of this clone. The chain recombines TRBV5-1 with TRBJ2-2; TRBD2 matches 7 bases. V was clipped by 4 bases and J by 1 base; unmatched bases: 7. CDR1 and CDR2 (germline): SGHRS, YFSETQ. The CDR3 has 16 amino acids. The CDR3, as DNA: TGCGCCAGCAGCCCGAGAGTAGCGGGGAACACCGGGGAGCTGTTTTTT. The encoded protein is CASSPRVAGNTGELFF. The entire variable domain, with the rest obtained from reference TRBV5-1 and TRBJ2-2, is as follows: KAGVTQTPRYLIKTRGQQVTLSCSPISGHRSVSWYQQTPGQGLQFLFEYFSETQRNKGNFPGRFSGRQFSNSRSEMNVSTLELGDSALYLCASSPRVAGNTGELFFGEGSRLTVL.

The chain is built from TRBV5-1 and TRBJ2-2; 7 bases agree with TRBD1. CDR3 length: 15 amino acids. Unmatched junction bases numbered 3, after V lost 0 bases and J lost 4 bases. Germline V gives CDR1 SGHRS, CDR2 YFSETQ. The CDR3 coding sequence is TGCGCCAGCAGCTTGGAGACAGGGATCACCGGGGAGCTGTTTTTT. Protein: CASSLETGITGELFF. Using reference TRBV5-1 and TRBJ2-2 for the parts outside the CDR3, the full variable domain is KAGVTQTPRYLIKTRGQQVTLSCSPISGHRSVSWYQQTPGQGLQFLFEYFSETQRNKGNFPGRFSGRQFSNSRSEMNVSTLELGDSALYLCASSLETGITGELFFGEGSRLTVL.